This TCR beta chain came from a study of shared clonotypes between healthy human individuals. Regarding the study as a whole: Non-shared clonotypes had lower generation probabilities than clonotypes shared by all four sorted-subset donors.

Libraries were prepared by immunoSEQ multiplex PCR; TCRdb keeps only in-frame clonotypes and omits some of them. The profile shows around 510,000 clones, about 96% of them singletons. The donor population consisted of healthy HIV-negative adults with no recent acute infections or vaccinations. Notes on this clone: The antigen is undetermined. One end of the junction is discordant with germline, which a read error may explain.

Germline V CDR1 and CDR2: MNHNS, SASEGT. The CDR3 is 15 residues long. The origin of this receptor is a woman in her 30s in good health. V is TRBV6-1 and J is TRBJ1-2, with D hard to call. Sequences were obtained from naive CD4+ T cells sorted from blood. The subset: CD45RA+ positively selected. In DNA, the CDR3 is TGTGCCAGCAGCGAAGTCGTAGGTCAGGTCTATGGCTACACCTTC. It yields the protein CASSEVVGQVYGYTF.